A selection of T cell receptor beta chains follows, all from one sample in a study of shared clonotypes between healthy human individuals. Method: immunoSEQ multiplex PCR; TCRdb's copy keeps in-frame clones and lacks some. The sample has about 2.1 million clones; about 94% are singletons. The sample was naive CD8+ T cells from PBMCs. These receptors all come from a man in his late teens or twenties in good health. Some clones in this sample may be carry-over from other donors' samples. The CDR3 runs from the conserved cysteine through the conserved F or W. A D gene is named only where the DNA matches it firmly. Rows give clone size only sometimes, using once, few, many, or a class for an expanded clone.

j_gene,abundance,d_gene,v_gene,CDR3nt,CDR3aa
TRBJ1-5,once,-,TRBV2,TGTGCCAGCAGTGAAGCCCCCGTGGGAAGCAATCAGCCCCAGCATTTT,CASSEAPVGSNQPQHF
TRBJ2-5,-,-,TRBV28,TGTGCCAGCAGCTCGACCGTTACGGCAGAGACCCAGTACTTC,CASSSTVTAETQYF
TRBJ1-5,-,-,TRBV6-1,TGTGCCAGCAGTGAACCAGGGGCAGGGGAGCAGCCCCAGCATTTT,CASSEPGAGEQPQHF
TRBJ1-4,-,TRBD1,TRBV25-1,TGTGCCAGCAGTGACGACAGGGAGTCAACTAATGAAAAACTGTTTTTT,CASSDDRESTNEKLFF
TRBJ2-7,-,TRBD2,TRBV19,TGTGCCAGTAGCAGCCTAGCGGGAGGCGGCTACGAGCAGTACTTC,CASSSLAGGGYEQYF
TRBJ2-1,-,-,TRBV27,TGTGCCAGCAGTTTAGGGTCTAGGGACTACAATGAGCAGTTCTTC,CASSLGSRDYNEQFF
TRBJ2-7,once,-,TRBV25-1,TGTGCCAGCATCTCTCCCGGGGACTCCTACGAGCAGTACTTC,CASISPGDSYEQYF
TRBJ2-3,once,TRBD1,TRBV19,TGTGCCAGTAGGGACAGGGCTAGCACAGATACGCAGTATTTT,CASRDRASTDTQYF
TRBJ2-1,once,-,TRBV7-2,TGTGCCACAAGACTCTTATACAATGAGCAGTTCTTC,CATRLLYNEQFF
TRBJ2-3,-,-,TRBV9,TGTGCCAGCAGCGGGACTACGAAGGGAGGCACAGATACGCAGTATTTT,CASSGTTKGGTDTQYF
TRBJ1-5,-,-,TRBV27,TGTGCCAGCAGTTTACGAAGTAGCAATCAGCCCCAGCATTTT,CASSLRSSNQPQHF
TRBJ2-7,-,TRBD2,TRBV30,TGTGCCTGGTGGAGCGGGAGGGCCTTTAGCGAGCAGTACTTC,CAWWSGRAFSEQYF
TRBJ2-5,-,-,TRBV9,TGTGCCAGCAGCGTAGCCACAGAAGAAGAGACCCAGTACTTC,CASSVATEEETQYF
TRBJ2-5,-,-,TRBV11-2,TGTGCCAGCAGCCGACCCTTCATTAGCCAGACCCAGTACTTC,CASSRPFISQTQYF
TRBJ1-1,-,-,TRBV28,TGTGCCAGCAGCGCCCAGGCAGGAGCTTTCTTT,CASSAQAGAFF
TRBJ2-2,-,TRBD1,TRBV7-2,TGTGCCAGCAGCTTAAGCTGGCAGGGGGCGTTGTCCGGGGAGCTGTTTTTT,CASSLSWQGALSGELFF
TRBJ2-7,once,-,TRBV27,TGTGCCAGCAGTTTCGGGAAAGGTGTATACGAGCAGTACTTC,CASSFGKGVYEQYF
TRBJ2-7,-,TRBD1,TRBV9,TGTGCCAGCAGCGCCCGGACAGGGAATGACGAGCAGTACTTC,CASSARTGNDEQYF
TRBJ2-7,-,-,TRBV5-4,TGTGCCAGCAGCTTGGAGAGAGACTACGAGCAGTACTTC,CASSLERDYEQYF
TRBJ2-1,-,-,TRBV7-2,TGTGCCAGCAGCTTACCCTTCTATGAGCAGTTCTTC,CASSLPFYEQFF
TRBJ2-5,-,-,TRBV27,TGTGCCAGCAGAGAATATGGGGGGCTCCAAGAGACCCAGTACTTC,CASREYGGLQETQYF
TRBJ2-2,-,TRBD2,TRBV10-3,TGTGCCATCAGTGAAGGTCTAGCGGGAGATTACGGGGAGCTGTTTTTT,CAISEGLAGDYGELFF
TRBJ2-3,-,TRBD2,TRBV7-9,TGTGCCAGCAGCCGCGGGGAGGGAGCGCAGTATTTT,CASSRGEGAQYF
TRBJ2-5,-,TRBD1,TRBV11-2,TGTGCCAGCAGCTTGGATCCGACAGGGGGCGTCGAGACCCAGTACTTC,CASSLDPTGGVETQYF
TRBJ2-3,once,-,TRBV9,TGTGCCAGCAGCGTAGGGGGCGGGACGGCAGATACGCAGTATTTT,CASSVGGGTADTQYF
TRBJ2-7,once,TRBD2,TRBV7-9,TGTGCCAGCAGCAACCCCGGGACTAGCGGGAGTAACGACGAGCAGTACTTC,CASSNPGTSGSNDEQYF
TRBJ2-3,-,TRBD1,TRBV27,TGTGCCACCGTAACAGGGGTTACGCAGTATTTT,CATVTGVTQYF
TRBJ1-3,-,-,TRBV19,TGTGCCTCTAAGGGGTTAGCGGCAGACTCTGGAAACACCATATATTTT,CASKGLAADSGNTIYF
TRBJ1-2,-,-,TRBV7-9,TGTGCCAGCATCCCAACCGAGGGCCTTAACTATGGCTACACCTTC,CASIPTEGLNYGYTF
TRBJ2-7,-,-,TRBV25-1,TGTGCCAGTGGGCCGGCCTACGAGCAGTACTTC,CASGPAYEQYF
TRBJ2-3,-,-,TRBV9,TGTGCCAGCAGCCACCTCTTGGATACGCAGTATTTT,CASSHLLDTQYF
TRBJ2-7,-,-,TRBV18,TGTGCCAGCTCACCTGGAGGGTTAGGGCCCGACGACGTCGACGAGCAGTACTTC,CASSPGGLGPDDVDEQYF
TRBJ1-5,once,-,TRBV7-2,TGTGCCAGCAGCGACAGAGATGGCAATCAGCCCCAGCATTTT,CASSDRDGNQPQHF
TRBJ2-7,-,-,TRBV30,TGTGCCTGGACTTACGACGGGCTTTACGAGCAGTACTTC,CAWTYDGLYEQYF
TRBJ2-6,-,TRBD1,TRBV7-8,TGTGCCAGCAGCTCGGGACAGGGAATTGGGGCCAACGTCCTGACTTTC,CASSSGQGIGANVLTF
TRBJ2-5,-,TRBD1,TRBV6-1,TGTGCCAGCAGGTGGACAGGGTGGGAGACCCAGTACTTC,CASRWTGWETQYF
TRBJ1-5,-,-,TRBV10-3,TGTGCCATCAGTGAGCCAAGCGTTGACGGCAATCAGCCCCAGCATTTT,CAISEPSVDGNQPQHF
TRBJ2-7,-,-,TRBV11-2,TGTGCCAGCAGCTTACGGCGCCGGGACATCCCCAACGAGCAGTACTTC,CASSLRRRDIPNEQYF
TRBJ1-5,-,-,TRBV28,TGTGCCAGCAGTTTAGCCTATCTTAAGGCCAGGAGCAATCAGCCCCAGCATTTT,CASSLAYLKARSNQPQHF
TRBJ2-7,-,-,TRBV13,TGTGCCAGCAGCCCGGGAGTCGGCGAGCAGTACTTC,CASSPGVGEQYF
TRBJ2-7,-,-,TRBV7-6,TGTGCCAGCAGCTTAGCGTTGGGAGGTTACGAGCAGTACTTC,CASSLALGGYEQYF
TRBJ2-7,-,TRBD1,TRBV28,TGTGCCAGCAGTTTATGGTCTGCAGGGGGATCCTACGAGCAGTACTTC,CASSLWSAGGSYEQYF
TRBJ1-3,-,-,TRBV9,TGTGCCAGCAGCGTATCAGTAAATGGAAACACCATATATTTT,CASSVSVNGNTIYF
TRBJ2-2,-,TRBD1,TRBV4-3,TGCGCCAGCAGCCAAGAGTGGATAAAGCAGGGGGCGCGCACCGGGGAGCTGTTTTTT,CASSQEWIKQGARTGELFF
TRBJ2-3,-,TRBD1,TRBV27,TGTGCCAGCAGTTTATCGGGCAGGGGGCCAGATACGCAGTATTTT,CASSLSGRGPDTQYF
TRBJ2-7,-,TRBD2,TRBV4-3,TGCGCCAGCAGCCAAGGACTAGCGGCGAGAAATAACTACGAGCAGTACTTC,CASSQGLAARNNYEQYF
TRBJ1-1,few,-,TRBV2,TGTGCCAGCAGTGAACGGTCGCGGGCCACTGAAGCTTTCTTT,CASSERSRATEAFF
TRBJ2-3,once,TRBD2,TRBV19,TGTGCCAGTAGCCCGCGGGAGGGTCCTTTTTGGGATACGCAGTATTTT,CASSPREGPFWDTQYF
TRBJ2-1,-,-,TRBV9,TGTGCCAGCAGTAAAGACAGAATATCGGGCAATGAGCAGTTCTTC,CASSKDRISGNEQFF
TRBJ1-1,few,-,TRBV29-1,TGCAGCGTTGCTGGCACTCACACTGAAGCTTTCTTT,CSVAGTHTEAFF
TRBJ1-4,-,-,TRBV29-1,TGCAGCGTGATGGACAGAGGTTCTGAAAAACTGTTTTTT,CSVMDRGSEKLFF
TRBJ1-4,-,TRBD1,TRBV6-6,TGTGCCAGCAGGCCTGTACAGGGGGCGCGAGGTGAAAAACTGTTTTTT,CASRPVQGARGEKLFF
TRBJ2-2,-,-,TRBV7-9,TGTGCCAGCAGCCTTCTTCCCGGGGAGCTGTTTTTT,CASSLLPGELFF